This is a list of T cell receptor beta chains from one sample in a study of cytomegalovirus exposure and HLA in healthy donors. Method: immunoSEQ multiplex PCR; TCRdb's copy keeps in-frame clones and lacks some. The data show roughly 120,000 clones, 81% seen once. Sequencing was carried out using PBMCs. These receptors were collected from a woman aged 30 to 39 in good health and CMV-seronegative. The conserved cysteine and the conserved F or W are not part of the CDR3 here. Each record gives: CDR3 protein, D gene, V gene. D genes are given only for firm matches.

ASSLSNLASGEQY	-	TRBV7-9
ASSPNPPQETQY	-	TRBV27
ASSLAGKGGSSYEQY	TRBD2	TRBV5-1
ASSRVAGVYNEQF	TRBD2	TRBV23-1
ASSPRKGELHEQF	-	TRBV6-6
AIGTEPGEQY	TRBD1	TRBV6-5
ASSLWGRDKGNQPQH	-	TRBV28
ASSSPDRGGRAF	TRBD1	TRBV28
AGYGGLGQPQH	-	TRBV27
ASSWGLAGGSSYEQY	TRBD2	TRBV5-1
ASSLAAGIQY	-	TRBV5-4
ASSLAGAQETQY	-	TRBV7-8
ASKGASGGITEETQY	TRBD2	TRBV6-9
ASSSQGYEQY	-	TRBV27
ASSLTGQGGYEQY	TRBD1	TRBV5-1
ASSLKGGIYNEQF	TRBD2	TRBV28
SSSQIGQGPSSETQY	-	TRBV7-9
ASTNNHRGRGYT	-	TRBV27
ASSLATSEDSYEQY	TRBD2	TRBV5-1
ASSFRDRGQGYGHT	TRBD1	TRBV28
ASSIGGGVTEAF	-	TRBV19
ASALAQVPYEQY	-	TRBV5-1
ASSYIRGANQPQH	-	TRBV6-5
ASSSPGTINSPLH	-	TRBV28
ASSRIWEQGLAGNTIY	TRBD1	TRBV7-9
ASSLELAGQSYEQY	TRBD2	TRBV11-2
ASSPWPLSDATYNEQF	-	TRBV13
ASSPLAGRTGELF	TRBD2	TRBV5-1
ASSLLEGTSGRGGQF	TRBD2	TRBV7-3
ASSFRTTGVETQY	TRBD1	TRBV28
ASSARLLAGGPTGELF	TRBD2	TRBV7-9
ASWRLAGTDTQY	TRBD2	TRBV2
ASRGYRRTSSYEQY	-	TRBV2
ASSIGTGTDTQY	-	TRBV19
ASSPSKQGNTEAF	-	TRBV18
ASSPQQNAGGGYEQY	TRBD2	TRBV18
ASSSTSGTDTQY	TRBD2	TRBV5-1
ASSTLAGRDEQY	TRBD2	TRBV5-1
ASSQGPRDRGNEKLF	TRBD1	TRBV4-3
ASSQDYAREQF	-	TRBV14
ASSPWTGSYEQY	TRBD1	TRBV27
ASSPRPGTGIYEQY	TRBD1	TRBV28
ASSPGQGFETQY	TRBD1	TRBV5-1
ASEKGALPQY	TRBD1	TRBV2